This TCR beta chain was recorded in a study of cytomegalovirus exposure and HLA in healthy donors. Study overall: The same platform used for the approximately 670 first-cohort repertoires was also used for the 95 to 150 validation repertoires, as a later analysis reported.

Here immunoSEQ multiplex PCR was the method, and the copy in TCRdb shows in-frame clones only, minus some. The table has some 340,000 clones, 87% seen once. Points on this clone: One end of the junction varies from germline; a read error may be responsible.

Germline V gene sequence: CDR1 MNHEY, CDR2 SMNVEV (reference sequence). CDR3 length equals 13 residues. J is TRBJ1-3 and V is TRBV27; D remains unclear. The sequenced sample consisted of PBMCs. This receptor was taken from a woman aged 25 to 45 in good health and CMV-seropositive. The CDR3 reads CASSLRGWAVEDF. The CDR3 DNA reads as TGTGCCAGCAGTTTAAGAGGGTGGGCCGTGGAGGATTTT.